The rows below give T cell receptor beta chains drawn from one sample of a study of blood T cell repertoires in COVID-19. Clones were sequenced by immunoSEQ multiplex PCR, and TCRdb holds only the in-frame ones, with some missing. Of 170,000 or so clones in the sample, approximately 88% are singletons; the top ten hold around 14%. Specimen: peripheral blood. These receptors were taken from a man between 18 and 35 years old with active or convalescent COVID-19. CDR3s include the opening cysteine and the closing phenylalanine or tryptophan. A D gene is named only where the DNA matches it firmly. The size entry is marked missing in some rows and otherwise reads once, few, many or a size class.

v_call,d_call,j_call,clone_size,cdr3_aa,cdr3_nt
TRBV7-2,NA,TRBJ1-3,NA,CASSLALNQVGNTIYF,TGTGCCAGCAGCTTAGCGCTTAATCAGGTTGGAAACACCATATATTTT
TRBV27,TRBD1,TRBJ2-1,few,CASSLAAGGLVNNEQFF,TGTGCCAGCAGTTTAGCGGCAGGGGGCTTGGTAAACAATGAGCAGTTCTTC
TRBV30,TRBD1,TRBJ1-2,few,CAWSVEDRQNYGYTF,TGTGCCTGGAGTGTAGAGGACAGGCAGAACTATGGCTACACCTTC
TRBV7-9,TRBD1,TRBJ2-1,many,CASSDRGPNEQFF,TGTGCCAGCAGCGACAGGGGGCCCAATGAGCAGTTCTTC
TRBV11-2,TRBD1,TRBJ1-1,NA,CATTGTGRKTEAFF,TGTGCCACCACCGGGACAGGGCGTAAGACTGAAGCTTTCTTT
TRBV7-8,TRBD1,TRBJ2-1,many,CASSSPLGLRGQALDEQFF,TGTGCCAGCAGCTCCCCTTTGGGCCTCCGGGGACAGGCTTTAGATGAGCAGTTCTTC
TRBV6-2/TRBV6-3,TRBD2,TRBJ2-7,NA,CASSRAGEALEQYF,TGTGCCAGCAGTAGAGCGGGAGAGGCCCTCGAGCAGTACTTC
TRBV4-2,NA,TRBJ1-3,NA,CASSPYVRGSGNTIYF,TGTGCCAGCAGCCCATATGTTCGCGGTTCTGGAAACACCATATATTTT
TRBV7-2,NA,TRBJ2-3,NA,CASSLGRGSNLADTQYF,TGTGCCAGCAGCCTCGGACGAGGGAGTAATCTCGCAGATACGCAGTATTTT
TRBV6-5,TRBD1,TRBJ1-4,few,CASSPRGSNEKLFF,TGTGCCAGCAGCCCCAGGGGGTCAAATGAAAAACTGTTTTTT
TRBV5-1,TRBD1,TRBJ2-4,few,CASSSGQENIQYF,TGCGCCAGCAGCTCCGGACAGGAAAACATTCAGTACTTC